This T cell receptor beta chain is drawn from a study of CD8 T cells in Susac syndrome. Random-hexamer reverse transcription was applied to about 0.45 to 1 ug RNA. Across 54 Vbeta and 13 Jbeta, TCR beta CDR3 was amplified with immunoSEQ multiplex PCR. TCRdb called the immunoSEQ multiplex PCR reads again in MiXCR, with one record for every CDR3 protein. The sample lists some 120,000 distinct CDR3 sequences; roughly 94% were seen once. The CDR3 runs to 16 residues. The germline CDR1 and CDR2 sequences are SNHLY and FYNNEI. With 6 bases clipped from V and 6 bases from J, the junction kept 14 bases outside the gene matches. The multiple sclerosis control group consisted of treatment-naive patients whose relapsing-remitting disease, which was either stable or active, fulfilled revised McDonald criteria. Bulk CD8+ and CD4+ cells came from magnetic negative isolation; CD8+ TEMRA by FACS. The study, taken as a whole, reports: The study recognized that the number of individuals in its TCR sequencing and HLA analysis was relatively small.

Of note for this clonotype: Its target is not known.

This TCR was recovered from a human donor with multiple sclerosis. The V call is TRBV2, the J call TRBJ1-1; 9 nucleotides align to TRBD1. Input material: CD4+ T cells from PBMCs. CDR3 in DNA: TGTGCCAGCAGCCCGGACAGGGGATCAATTGGGCCTGAAGCTTTCTTT. Translation: CASSPDRGSIGPEAFF.